The 32 T cell receptor beta chains in this list originate from one sample, sequenced in a study of neurological immune-mediated disorders. TCRdb independently ran MiXCR on the 5' RACE reads; one entry per CDR3 protein. The sample includes about 23,000 distinct CDR3 sequences, 10% to 15% seen only once; the top ten take around 14%. The specimen sequenced was PBMCs. The receptors come from a woman aged 55-69 years with HTLV-1-associated myelopathy (HAM/TSP).

This clonotype was detected ten times or more. This chain links TRBV20-1 with TRBJ1-2, with 9 bases lining up with TRBD1. CDR1 is DFQATT and CDR2 is SNEGSKA in the germline V gene (reference sequence). This CDR3 contains 17 residues. V was pared by 4 bases and J by 4 bases, with 16 bases of the junction left unmatched. As DNA, the CDR3 is TGCAGTGCTAATATGGCCCACCAAGGACAGGGGATCTATGGCTACACCTTC. It codes for CSANMAHQGQGIYGYTF.

This clonotype has at least ten counts. The chain joins TRBV7-9 to TRBJ1-3, with unresolved D. The CDR3 totals 14 residues. The germline gives CDR1 SEHNR, CDR2 FQNEAQ (reference sequence). Trimming removed 3 bases at V and 1 base at J, with 7 bases between. CDR3 DNA sequence: TGTGCCAGCAGCTTCAAAGGGTCTGGAAACACCATATATTTT. It translates to CASSFKGSGNTIYF. The whole variable domain, remainder taken from reference TRBV7-9 and TRBJ1-3, is DTGVSQNPRHKITKRGQNVTFRCDPISEHNRLYWYRQTLGQGPEFLTYFQNEAQLEKSRLLSDRFSAERPKGSFSTLEIQRTEQGDSAMYLCASSFKGSGNTIYFGEGSWLTVV.

This clonotype was seen ten or more times. The rearrangement joins TRBV20-1 to TRBJ2-7; D not resolved. The germline CDR1 and CDR2 sequences are DFQATT and SNEGSKA (reference sequence). Trimming cost V 6 bases and J 2 bases, with 17 bases left between them. This CDR3 is 14 amino acids long. The CDR3 here is CSASPSGLTYEQYF. The CDR3 DNA is TGCAGTGCATCACCCTCCGGGCTAACCTACGAGCAGTACTTC.

DNA for the CDR3: TGTGCCAGCAGTTTACACACTGAAGCTTTCTTT. Its translation is CASSLHTEAFF. The chain has TRBV12-3 or TRBV12-4 and TRBJ1-1; no clear D. The CDR3 loop spans 11 amino acids. Trimming cost V 2 bases and J 3 bases, with 1 base left between them.

This clonotype has a count of ten or more. Here the CDR3 reads CASSQDTGADYGYTF. In nucleotides, the CDR3 is TGTGCCAGCAGCCAAGATACGGGGGCCGACTATGGCTACACCTTC. The V call is TRBV4-2, the J call TRBJ1-2, with a possible D match to TRBD1 (6 bases). V was pared by 0 bases and J by 3 bases, with 11 bases between. The CDR3 has 15 amino acids. The germline V gene has CDR1 LGHNA and CDR2 YNFKEQ.

In its sample, this clonotype was seen many times. The rearrangement joins TRBV20-1 to TRBJ1-3; TRBD1 matches 12 bases. Germline-derived CDR1 and CDR2 are DFQATT and SNEGSKA (reference sequence). The CDR3 totals 15 residues. Trimming removed 3 bases from V and 2 bases from J; junction bases left unmatched: 2. CDR3 protein: CSASGDRGPGNTIYF. The CDR3 DNA is TGCAGTGCTAGTGGGGACAGGGGGCCTGGAAACACCATATATTTT.

At least ten counts were recorded for this clonotype. This chain links TRBV5-1 with TRBJ2-3, with D perhaps TRBD2 (6 bases). The CDR3 totals 14 residues. Germline V gene sequence: CDR1 SGHRS, CDR2 YFSETQ. V lost 2 bases, J lost 5 bases, and 12 bases lay in between. The CDR3 loop reads CASSFGQGGDTQYF. CDR3 coding DNA: TGCGCCAGCAGCTTCGGGCAGGGAGGAGATACGCAGTATTTT.

This clonotype was seen at least ten times. The chain couples TRBV3-1 to TRBJ2-1, with 10 positions matching TRBD2. Germline loops: CDR1 LGHDT, CDR2 YNNKEL (reference sequence). V lost 1 base and J lost 7; bases outside the gene matches: 4. The CDR3 has 15 amino acids. In DNA form, the CDR3 reads TGTGCCAGCAGCCAAGCCGGGACTAGCGTTAATGAGCAGTTCTTC. Translation: CASSQAGTSVNEQFF.

This clonotype occurred many times. The J gene is TRBJ2-2, the V gene TRBV7-9; 9 bases map to TRBD1. The CDR3 loop spans 15 amino acids. Losses at the gene ends were 6 bases for V and 6 bases for J; bases not matched to a gene: 8. Germline V gene data show CDR1 as SEHNR and CDR2 as FQNEAQ (reference sequence). DNA for the CDR3: TGTGCCAGCAGTTGGACAGGGGTTTTGGCCGGGGAGCTGTTTTTT. Its protein is CASSWTGVLAGELFF.

This clonotype has only a few counts. The chain joins TRBV29-1 to TRBJ2-7; maybe TRBD2 (6 bases). V lost 6 bases, J lost 3 bases, and 9 bases lay in between. Germline CDR1 SQVTM, CDR2 ANQGSEA. CDR3 length equals 11 residues. The CDR3 here is CSVRDFYEQYF. CDR3 bases: TGCAGCGTGCGGGACTTCTACGAGCAGTACTTC.

This clonotype was counted ten times or more. CDR3 coding DNA: TGCAGTGCTAGTTCAAAAGGGACCAAAGCCAAAAACATTCAGTACTTC. This encodes CSASSKGTKAKNIQYF. The V call is TRBV20-1, the J call TRBJ2-4, with D perhaps given as TRBD1 or TRBD2 (5 bases each). CDR3 size: 16 residues. Trimming stripped 3 bases from V and 0 bases from J, with 15 bases between. The V gene's germline CDR1 is DFQATT and CDR2 SNEGSKA (reference sequence).

This clonotype was seen ten or more times. This chain joins TRBV12-5 and TRBJ1-5, with unresolved D. This CDR3 region has 13 residues. With 5 bases removed from V and 0 bases from J, the gap between germline ends came to 5 bases. Germline CDR1 is LGHNT and CDR2 is FRNRAP. Here the CDR3 DNA reads TGTGCTAGTGGTCCCGATAGCAATCAGCCCCAGCATTTT. Its translation is CASGPDSNQPQHF.

This clonotype was seen only a few times. The chain combines TRBV7-8 with TRBJ2-7, with 14 bases fitting TRBD2. V lost 5 bases and J lost 3; bases outside the gene matches: 12. This CDR3 spans 18 amino acids. The germline V gene encodes CDR1 SGHVS and CDR2 FQNEAQ. CDR3 amino acids: CASSPYRLAGGRNYEQYF. The CDR3 DNA follows: TGTGCCAGCAGCCCCTACAGACTAGCGGGAGGGCGAAACTACGAGCAGTACTTC.

This clonotype was seen many times. V gene TRBV20-1 combines with J gene TRBJ2-1, with TRBD2 matching over 10 bases. Germline V gene sequence: CDR1 DFQATT, CDR2 SNEGSKA (reference sequence). Unmatched junction bases numbered 9, after V lost 4 bases and J lost 9 bases. This CDR3 is built from 14 residues. The CDR3 region has the DNA TGCAGTGCTAAGGAGGCTAGCGGGAGACGTGAGCAGTTCTTC. It translates to CSAKEASGRREQFF.

This clonotype was picked up many times. The gene calls are TRBV7-9 and TRBJ2-6, with TRBD2 matching 8 bases. CDR1 SEHNR and CDR2 FQNEAQ come from the germline V gene (reference sequence). Trimming removed 4 bases from V and 0 bases from J; junction bases left unmatched: 8. The CDR3 contains 18 residues. Written as DNA, the CDR3 is TGTGCCAGCAGCTGGGGCGGGGGGCAAAACTCTGGGGCCAACGTCCTGACTTTC. Amino acids: CASSWGGGQNSGANVLTF.

This clonotype was observed many times. The chain couples TRBV5-1 to TRBJ2-4; 7 bases are a match to TRBD1. The V gene's germline CDR1 is SGHRS and CDR2 YFSETQ. This CDR3 is built from 14 residues. J was trimmed by 4 bases and V by 2 bases; bases with no gene match: 3. This chain's CDR3 is CASSLPTGKNIQYF. The CDR3 nucleotides are TGCGCCAGCAGCTTACCGACAGGGAAAAACATTCAGTACTTC.

This clonotype was seen repeatedly, ten times or more. The chain employs TRBV20-1 and TRBJ1-6, with D tentatively TRBD1 (5 bases). Germline V gene lookup returns CDR1 DFQATT and CDR2 SNEGSKA (reference sequence). CDR3 length: 16 residues. Trimming took off 1 base at V and 8 bases at J, with 18 bases between the two ends. The CDR3 coding sequence is TGCAGTGCTAGAGCCATGCTCGGGACCACGGATTCACCCCTCCACTTT. It yields the protein CSARAMLGTTDSPLHF.

This clonotype was found many times. The chain couples TRBV25-1 to TRBJ1-6; no clear D gene. This CDR3 region has 17 residues. Germline values: CDR1 MGHDK, CDR2 SYGVNS. Trimming removed 3 bases from V and 0 bases from J, with 12 bases in between. The CDR3 coding sequence is TGTGCCAGCAGTGACCCTAGAAAGAGCTCCTATAATTCACCCCTCCACTTT. Translation gives CASSDPRKSSYNSPLHF.

The V and J genes are TRBV5-1 and TRBJ2-7, with D possibly being TRBD1 (6 bases). The germline gives CDR1 SGHRS, CDR2 YFSETQ. The ends were cut back, 6 bases at V and 1 base at J, with 11 bases in the middle. This CDR3 has 13 amino acids. The CDR3 coding sequence is TGCGCCAGCACCCAGGACAGATCCTACGAGCAGTACTTC. It yields the protein CASTQDRSYEQYF.

This clonotype has a count of ten or more. This rearrangement joins TRBV20-1 to TRBJ2-6, with D possibly matching TRBD1 (5 bases). The V and J ends lost 6 bases and 4 bases respectively, with 13 bases between them. The V gene's germline CDR1 is DFQATT and CDR2 SNEGSKA (reference sequence). CDR3 length: 14 amino acids. The CDR3 reads CSAKKGAGANVLTF. In DNA form, the CDR3 reads TGCAGTGCAAAAAAAGGGGCCGGGGCCAACGTCCTGACTTTC.

This clonotype was recorded at least ten times. This chain connects TRBV5-1 to TRBJ2-7; TRBD2 matches 11 bases. J lost 5 bases, V lost 3 bases, and 4 bases had no gene match. There are 14 residues in the CDR3. CDR1 SGHRS and CDR2 YFSETQ come from the germline V gene. The CDR3 DNA sequence: TGCGCCAGCAGCTCTCTAGCGGGAGGAGACGAGCAGTACTTC. It codes for CASSSLAGGDEQYF.

This clonotype was recorded many times. The chain uses TRBV20-1 and TRBJ2-7; TRBD2 aligns across 15 bases. This CDR3 has 17 amino acids. The J segment lost 4 bases and the V segment lost 0 bases, leaving 7 bases of the junction unmatched. Looked up from germline, CDR1 is DFQATT and CDR2 is SNEGSKA (reference sequence). CDR3 in amino acids: CSAREASGTSGRYEQYF. The DNA for the CDR3 is TGCAGTGCTAGAGAAGCGTCCGGGACTAGCGGGAGGTACGAGCAGTACTTC.

This clonotype appeared many times. The chain uses TRBV20-1 and TRBJ2-3, with 10 nucleotides matching TRBD2. The V gene end was trimmed by 3 bases and the J gene end by 2 bases; junction bases not matched to a gene: 8. The germline V gene has CDR1 DFQATT and CDR2 SNEGSKA (reference sequence). The CDR3 runs to 16 residues. The CDR3 DNA reads TGCAGTGCTAGGCCTAGGACTAGCGGACACACAGATACGCAGTATTTT. It translates to CSARPRTSGHTDTQYF.

The chain has TRBV7-9 and TRBJ2-3, with 8 bases identical to TRBD2. From germline, CDR1 is SEHNR and CDR2 FQNEAQ (reference sequence). The CDR3 totals 21 residues. V lost 3 bases to trimming and J lost 3 bases; unmatched junction nucleotides: 23. CDR3 sequence: CASSLVAFWSGSGGTTDTQYF. The CDR3 DNA reads as TGTGCCAGCAGCTTGGTGGCCTTTTGGAGCGGGAGTGGGGGTACGACAGATACGCAGTATTTT.

This clonotype was detected many times. The J gene is TRBJ2-4, the V gene TRBV20-1; D not certain. This CDR3 has 14 amino acids. The germline gives CDR1 DFQATT, CDR2 SNEGSKA (reference sequence). V was shortened by 3 bases and J by 5 bases, with 14 bases between the two germline ends. The CDR3 nucleotides read TGCAGTGCTAGTACCAGCCCGATACAAAACATTCAGTACTTC. It codes for CSASTSPIQNIQYF.

At least ten counts were recorded for this clonotype. The chain has TRBV20-1 and TRBJ2-1, with TRBD1 matching 8 bases. J was trimmed by 5 bases and V by 1 base; bases with no gene match: 4. The CDR3 has 14 residues. In germline, CDR1 is DFQATT, CDR2 SNEGSKA (reference sequence). This CDR3 is CSARGGQVNNEQFF. The DNA for the CDR3 is TGCAGTGCTAGAGGGGGACAGGTTAACAATGAGCAGTTCTTC.

The chain recombines TRBV16 with TRBJ1-3; D not certain. V dropped 4 bases and J dropped 2 bases, with 15 bases sitting between them. The V gene's germline CDR1 is KGHSY and CDR2 FQNENV. The CDR3 runs to 16 residues. CDR3: CASSPTTGRTGNTIYF. CDR3 sequence (DNA): TGTGCCAGCAGCCCCACCACGGGGAGGACTGGAAACACCATATATTTT.

Many counts were recorded for this clonotype. This chain joins TRBV27 and TRBJ1-2, with 10 bases that match TRBD1. CDR3 size: 14 residues. CDR1 is MNHEY and CDR2 is SMNVEV in the germline V gene (reference sequence). The J segment lost 7 bases and the V segment lost 7 bases, leaving 9 bases of the junction unmatched. CDR3 loop: CASTPDRGRGGYTF. The CDR3 bases are TGTGCCAGCACCCCTGACAGGGGGCGAGGTGGCTACACCTTC.

The rearrangement joins TRBV5-1 to TRBJ2-1; D perhaps matches TRBD1 (5 bases). The CDR3 spans 17 residues. Germline V gene data show CDR1 as SGHRS and CDR2 as YFSETQ. Trimming shortened V by 1 base and J by 9 bases, and 23 bases separated the two germline ends. The CDR3 reads CASSLSAFGQGSTEQFF. The DNA of the CDR3 is TGCGCCAGCAGCTTGTCTGCTTTCGGGCAGGGAAGTACTGAGCAGTTCTTC. The full variable domain, rest sourced from reference TRBV5-1 and TRBJ2-1, is KAGVTQTPRYLIKTRGQQVTLSCSPISGHRSVSWYQQTPGQGLQFLFEYFSETQRNKGNFPGRFSGRQFSNSRSEMNVSTLELGDSALYLCASSLSAFGQGSTEQFFGPGTRLTVL.

Many counts were recorded for this clonotype. The chain carries TRBV20-1 and TRBJ1-1, with D hard to call. V lost 3 bases and J 3 bases, leaving 11 bases between the germline ends. Germline V gene lookup returns CDR1 DFQATT and CDR2 SNEGSKA (reference sequence). This CDR3 is built from 13 residues. CDR3 bases: TGCAGTGCTAGCCGAGTGTGGGACACTGAAGCTTTCTTT. This gives the protein CSASRVWDTEAFF.

By its share, this clonotype is medium-sized. The chain joins TRBV6-5 to TRBJ1-2, with D possibly TRBD1 on 5 matching bases. V lost 5 bases to trimming and J lost 4 bases, with 8 bases between them. There are 12 residues in the CDR3. CDR1 and CDR2 from the germline V gene are MNHEY and SVGAGI. The CDR3 reads CASSIQGYGYTF. The DNA of the CDR3 is TGTGCCAGCAGTATTCAGGGCTATGGCTACACCTTC.

This clonotype was recorded at least ten times. The junction departs from germline at one end; a sequencing error may be responsible. The chain is built from TRBV7-8 and TRBJ2-3; D gene ambiguous. Germline CDR1 is SGHVS and CDR2 is FQNEAQ. CDR3 size: 15 residues. CDR3 bases: TGTGCCAGCAACTTAGGTCGGCAGTTCACAGATACGCAGTATTTT. The encoded protein is CASNLGRQFTDTQYF.